Listed here are 17 T cell receptor beta chains from one sample, sequenced in a study of blood T cell repertoires in COVID-19. TCRdb keeps only in-frame clones here, not all; method: immunoSEQ multiplex PCR. The sample records about 69,000 clones, 86% being singletons. Sequenced: peripheral blood. Receptors were obtained from a man aged 35-49 years with COVID-19, enrolled during active disease.

This chain joins TRBV5-4 and TRBJ2-5; possible D gene TRBD2, 5 bases. The germline CDR1 and CDR2 sequences are SGHNT and YYREEE (reference sequence). Trimming left V 2 bases short and J 5 bases short, with 13 bases between. The CDR3 is 14 amino acids. This CDR3 reads CASSFRGAAETQYF. CDR3 nucleotide sequence: TGTGCCAGCAGCTTTCGGGGAGCCGCGGAGACCCAGTACTTC.

The table lists this clone with a count of one. This chain uses TRBV30 with TRBJ1-4; possibly TRBD1 for D (5 bases). V lost 3 bases and J 7 bases, leaving 18 bases between the germline ends. From germline, CDR1 is GTSNPN and CDR2 SVGIG (reference sequence). This CDR3 comprises 15 residues. CDR3 DNA: TGTGCCTGGAGAACTGGGACTCATGGGGGTGAAAAACTGTTTTTT. This sequence encodes CAWRTGTHGGEKLFF.

The V gene is TRBV27, the J gene TRBJ2-7, with 9 bases matching TRBD1. The V gene's germline CDR1 is MNHEY and CDR2 SMNVEV (reference sequence). Unmatched junction bases numbered 10, after V lost 5 bases and J lost 2 bases. The CDR3 covers 16 residues. CDR3 DNA sequence: TGTGCCAGCAGTCCTAGAGGGACAGGGCAAACCTACGAGCAGTACTTC. Residues: CASSPRGTGQTYEQYF.

The CDR3: CASSRISSGGFTDTQYF. The CDR3 nucleotides are TGCGCCAGCAGCCGAATATCTAGCGGGGGGTTCACAGATACGCAGTATTTT. This chain links TRBV5-1 with TRBJ2-3; 11 bases map to TRBD2. Germline CDR1 reads SGHRS; CDR2 reads YFSETQ. Trimming took 4 bases from V and 2 from J; bases not matched to a gene: 9. The CDR3 extends over 17 amino acids.

This chain uses TRBV27 with TRBJ1-6; D uncertain. The CDR3 consists of 14 residues. Germline-derived CDR1 and CDR2 are MNHEY and SMNVEV (reference sequence). Trimming cost V 4 bases and J 1 base, with 5 bases left between them. CDR3 sequence reads: CASSWSSYNSPLHF. The DNA of the CDR3 is TGTGCCAGCAGTTGGAGTTCCTATAATTCACCCCTCCACTTT.

The chain carries TRBV27 and TRBJ1-6; TRBD1 might be the D (5 bases). The germline gives CDR1 MNHEY, CDR2 SMNVEV (reference sequence). The CDR3 totals 16 residues. Trimming stripped 5 bases from V and 7 bases from J, with 18 bases between. This CDR3 reads CASSPRPAAGNSPLHF. In nucleotides, the CDR3 is TGTGCCAGCAGTCCGCGCCCCGCCGCAGGGAATTCACCCCTCCACTTT.

The rearrangement uses TRBV5-1 and TRBJ1-6; 7 bases match TRBD1. Looked up from germline, CDR1 is SGHRS and CDR2 is YFSETQ. V lost 1 base, J lost 9 bases, and 13 bases stayed unmatched. CDR3 size: 17 residues. The chain's CDR3 is CASSLQPGQMVTSPLHF. Written as DNA, the CDR3 is TGCGCCAGCAGCTTGCAACCGGGACAGATGGTAACTTCACCCCTCCACTTT. Looking up the rest from reference TRBV5-1 and TRBJ1-6 gives the full variable domain: KAGVTQTPRYLIKTRGQQVTLSCSPISGHRSVSWYQQTPGQGLQFLFEYFSETQRNKGNFPGRFSGRQFSNSRSEMNVSTLELGDSALYLCASSLQPGQMVTSPLHFGNGTRLTVT.

V usage is TRBV5-1 and J usage is TRBJ1-5; D gene ambiguous. The CDR3 contains 14 residues. Germline CDR1 reads SGHRS; CDR2 reads YFSETQ. The V gene lost 4 bases and the J gene lost 3 bases, with 11 bases spanning the gap. The CDR3 here is CASSREGNNQPQHF. The CDR3 DNA reads as TGCGCCAGCAGCCGGGAAGGAAACAATCAGCCCCAGCATTTT.

The V gene is TRBV18, the J gene TRBJ1-1; perhaps TRBD1 as D (6 bases). Germline V CDR1 and CDR2: KGHSH, LQKENI. The CDR3 extends over 14 amino acids. V lost 6 bases to trimming and J lost 1 base, with 12 bases between them. DNA for the CDR3: TGTGCCAGCTCGACCGGGACATCGAACACTGAAGCTTTCTTT. This codes for CASSTGTSNTEAFF.

The chain carries TRBV28 and TRBJ1-2; D is possibly TRBD1 (5 bases). In germline, CDR1 is MDHEN, CDR2 SYDVKM. The CDR3 has 15 amino acids. Trimming removed 4 bases from V and 4 bases from J, with 16 bases in between. The CDR3 region is CASSSPARVAYGYTF. The DNA of the CDR3 is TGTGCCAGCAGTTCCCCCGCCAGGGTGGCCTATGGCTACACCTTC.

V is TRBV27 and J is TRBJ2-5; TRBD1 matches 8 bases. This CDR3 contains 16 residues. The germline CDR1 and CDR2 sequences are MNHEY and SMNVEV (reference sequence). The V segment lost 6 bases and the J segment 5 bases; nucleotides outside the gene matches: 14. The CDR3 spells CASSRTTGVRPETQYF. The CDR3 nucleotides read TGTGCCAGCAGCCGAACGACAGGGGTGAGACCGGAGACCCAGTACTTC.

The rearrangement uses TRBV5-5 and TRBJ1-1, with D maybe TRBD1 (6 bases). The CDR3 extends over 14 amino acids. Germline values: CDR1 SGHKS, CDR2 YYEKEE (reference sequence). V lost 2 bases to trimming and J lost 11 bases, with 19 bases between them. The CDR3 region is CASSFSGGLVDAFF. The CDR3 nucleotides read TGTGCCAGCAGCTTTTCGGGGGGCTTGGTTGACGCTTTCTTT.

In its sample, this clone was seen once. The gene calls are TRBV28 and TRBJ2-7; 11 bases are shared with TRBD2. From germline, CDR1 is MDHEN and CDR2 SYDVKM. V lost 6 bases, J lost 2 bases, and 3 bases stayed unmatched. CDR3 length: 14 residues. The CDR3 region is CASRSSGGTYEQYF. The DNA for the CDR3 is TGTGCCAGCAGGTCTAGCGGGGGGACCTACGAGCAGTACTTC.

This rearrangement joins TRBV28 to TRBJ2-5; D perhaps matches TRBD2 (6 bases). Germline V gene sequence: CDR1 MDHEN, CDR2 SYDVKM. V lost 7 bases and J 4 bases, leaving 16 bases between the germline ends. The CDR3 has 14 amino acids. As DNA, the CDR3 is TGTGCCAGCACATCTACCGGGCGGGGAGAGACCCAGTACTTC. Protein: CASTSTGRGETQYF.

V and J are TRBV18 and TRBJ2-1; D is uncertain. The CDR3 has 13 amino acids. Looked up from germline, CDR1 is KGHSH and CDR2 is LQKENI. V was trimmed by 3 bases and J by 6 bases, leaving 9 bases between them. CDR3 in DNA: TGTGCCAGCTCACCTTTCAGGTTCAATGAGCAGTTCTTC. Amino acid sequence: CASSPFRFNEQFF.

The chain joins TRBV30 to TRBJ2-3; 13 nucleotides line up with TRBD2. This CDR3 has 14 residues. J lost 5 bases, V lost 5 bases, and 4 bases had no gene match. The V gene's germline CDR1 is GTSNPN and CDR2 SVGIG (reference sequence). The CDR3 region is CAWATSGGRDTQYF. DNA for the CDR3: TGTGCCTGGGCGACTAGCGGGGGGCGAGATACGCAGTATTTT.

The table lists this clone with a count of one. The chain has TRBV19 and TRBJ2-7; possible D gene TRBD1, 6 bases. V shed 6 bases and J shed 3 bases, with 15 bases lying between them. The CDR3 sequence is 14 residues long. The V gene's germline CDR1 is LNHDA and CDR2 SQIVND (reference sequence). CDR3 in DNA: TGTGCCAGTAGCCCTACAGGGTCGAACTACGAGCAGTACTTC. This sequence encodes CASSPTGSNYEQYF. Full variable domain (outside the CDR3, taken from reference TRBV19 and TRBJ2-7): DGGITQSPKYLFRKEGQNVTLSCEQNLNHDAMYWYRQDPGQGLRLIYYSQIVNDFQKGDIAEGYSVSREKKESFPLTVTSAQKNPTAFYLCASSPTGSNYEQYFGPGTRLTVT.